This T cell receptor beta chain was sequenced during a study of cytomegalovirus exposure and HLA in healthy donors (dated by TCRdb to between 2016 and 2019). The study in broad terms: An earlier analysis of 587 of the donors reported over 250 Gb of sequence data and approximately 120 million unique TCR beta sequences obtained from around 190 million T cells. An early release that covered some 630 HLA-typed donors contained around 300 gigabases of sequencing data and some 87 million unique TCR sequences. Of the roughly 420 genotyped donors, less than 90% were placed in the genetic ancestry cluster associated with self-reported Caucasian donors. The study was designed to test whether signatures of past pathogen exposure could be identified by cataloging public T cell receptors. The study used immunosequencing to profile the T cell repertoires of under 700 subjects and linked those repertoires to cytomegalovirus serostatus. Besides the first cohort of hundreds of subjects, a separate validation cohort made up of over a hundred different subjects was used. To predict cytomegalovirus infection status, the study combined high-throughput TCR immunosequencing, statistical association of individual TCRs with disease status, and machine learning. To study patterns of TCR occurrence, a later analysis re-analyzed previously published TCR beta repertoires from 650 to 750 donors and added high-resolution HLA genotyping. Rather than using new phenotypic data, the later analysis identified candidate immune exposures from TCR beta sequences and from how often those sequences occurred across donors. In an earlier analysis of 587 of the donors, high-throughput TCR beta sequencing was used to judge whether each TCR beta V gene segment behaved as functional or pseudogenic. Donor age, sex, ethnicity and CMV serostatus were compiled alongside the repertoire data. A later genetic analysis took genome-wide SNP genotypes for about 65% of the 666 donors and used that subset as a discovery cohort. All discovery cohort repertoires had been generated on a single sequencing platform. Class I and class II HLA loci were covered by the typing at four-digit resolution. Typing coverage varied by locus: about 620-630 donors for A, B, C, DRB1 and DQB1; 522 for DQA1; over 600 for DPA1; around 490 for DPB1. A few DR-DQ haplotypes were treated as single units for association and clustering because of strong linkage in the cohort. Among about 370 genotyped donors of the cohort, an average of roughly 230,000 unique TCR beta nucleotide sequences was sequenced per donor, of which 15% to 20% were non-productive. What the authors observed across the whole study: Sequencing depth was assumed to be roughly uniform across donors in the presence/absence analyses, though that assumption may not hold. Specific HLA alleles were associated with 15,000 to 20,000 TCR beta sequences at a false discovery rate of 0.05 in a later analysis. The sequencing pipeline was judged likely to have produced a cluster of highly shared sequence variants as a technical artifact. When HLA alleles, especially DR and DQ, strongly co-occurred, attributing TCR associations to individual alleles was difficult. In a later analysis, HLA-associated TCR beta chains were found to be more clonally expanded and to have lower generation probabilities than equally common non-associated chains. The earlier analysis of some 560 of the donors excluded about 16 rarely observed V segments, including chromosome 9 orphons, because counts were too low. A total of 150 to 200 TCR beta chains were listed by the study as associated with cytomegalovirus. An association between a missense DCLRE1C variant and V-gene and J-gene trimming of TCR beta chains was found in a later genetic analysis and replicated in an independent cohort. Several of the top co-occurrence clusters appeared to be linked to parvovirus B19, influenza, CMV and Epstein-Barr virus, according to a later analysis. Cytomegalovirus status was reported to be diagnosed by the classifier with high specificity and sensitivity in both the original and validation cohorts. Some IMGT-functional V segments, including TRBV6-2 and TRBV6-3, could not be told apart with the 87-base-pair reads, so those segments were excluded. An earlier analysis of several hundred of the donors showed that most TCR beta V segments appeared in productive rearrangements either about 87% or about 30% of the time, which broadly matched IMGT annotations. Correlated functional status among segregating V segments might be attributable to linkage disequilibrium, but an unknown experimental factor could not be ruled out. In a later genetic analysis, fewer N-insertions in productive TCRs were reported among donors in an Asian-associated ancestry cluster than the approximately 710-donor mean. The cohort was sequenced for TCR beta chains only, and without alpha or paired-chain data the features that could be detected were limited. In a later analysis, most CMV-associated TCR beta chains were found to appear HLA-restricted, with HLA associations seemingly driven largely by CMV exposure. The only immune exposure information available for the cohort was CMV serostatus. In a later analysis, the rate of TCR association differed among HLA loci, with DRB1 alleles having the most associated TCRs and HLA-C alleles having the fewest. A further reported finding was that TCR beta sequences accurately predicted the HLA-A and HLA-B alleles for most subjects in the first cohort. Three of the identified cytomegalovirus-associated TCR beta chains were confirmed in vitro to be specific for cytomegalovirus antigens. The authors suggested that the approach could potentially be generalized to other disease states and immunological phenotypes. Because HLA typing was missing for some donors at each locus, association tests included only the typed subset. Most TCR sequences were seen in very few donors, while some public TCRs were found in many individuals.

The CDR3 contains 13 residues, cysteine and phenylalanine counted. The retained sequence is limited to the CDR3, 39 bases, with the frame set at the first base. The cohort was made up of roughly 670 healthy bone marrow donors. At the time of sampling, every cohort member was nominally healthy, though immune exposures that went unrecorded were likely present. Of the 700 or so cohort members, around 290 had a positive CMV serostatus and approximately 400 had a negative one, while no CMV serostatus was recorded for the donor. A peripheral blood sample was collected from each donor, and TCR beta sequencing was performed on peripheral blood mononuclear cells. Genomic DNA was extracted from the blood cell samples with the Qiagen DNeasy Blood Extraction Kit. The library relied on the immunoSEQ multiplex PCR assay. For the multiplex PCR, a mixture combining 60 forward primers for TCR Vbeta segments and 13 reverse primers for TCR Jbeta segments was used. The CDR3 region of rearranged TCR beta genes was amplified from genomic DNA by a multiplex PCR assay. On the Illumina HiSeq System, the amplified TCR beta libraries were sequenced as 87-base-pair reads. In the original analysis: A later analysis counted about 80 million unique TCR beta chains across the 640 or so repertoires, and some 11 million of these chains were shared by at least two donors. Raw reads were error-corrected and collapsed into unique sequences by a nearest-neighbor algorithm in which closely related sequences were merged to remove PCR and sequencing errors. CDR3 sequences were aligned to IMGT reference sequences to assign V, D and J gene segments. Each retained sequence needed at least a six-nucleotide match to both a V gene segment and a J gene segment. A rearrangement was called productive if the CDR3 had no stop codons and remained in frame with V and J, and every other rearrangement was called non-productive. CDR3 was defined by IMGT convention, running from the second conserved V-encoded cysteine to the conserved J-encoded phenylalanine. Sequences without an unambiguous match to a single V gene segment were excluded from the earlier analysis of about 640 of the donors. An earlier analysis of several hundred of the donors called V segments functional above 56.7% productive rearrangements and segregating when the between-donor standard deviation exceeded 5%. A statistical classification framework was built to diagnose cytomegalovirus status from the catalog of TCR beta chain sequences. In a later analysis, TCR nucleotide sequences were compared against IMGT/GENE-DB human TR gene sequences so that V and J genes could be assigned. A later analysis assigned CDR3 sequences and most-parsimonious VDJ recombination scenarios with the TCRdist pipeline. A later analysis defined each TCR beta chain by its CDR3 amino acid sequence plus V-gene family, and excluded reads lacking a unique V-gene family. In a later analysis, fewer than 650 highly shared, low-generation-probability nucleotide sequences were removed to address suspected cross-contamination and a sequencing artifact. In a later analysis, a clonal expansion index for each public chain was calculated from normalized within-repertoire ranks of inferred template counts. In a later analysis, generation probabilities were computed using a VDJ recombination model fitted to out-of-frame rearrangements, and the results were checked against IGoR. In a later analysis, TCR-TCR, TCR-HLA and TCR-CMV co-occurrence was scored with hypergeometric tests, and a repertoire-size bias correction was applied to TCR pairs. To estimate false discovery rates, a later analysis permuted the HLA or CMV assignments 20 times. A later analysis grouped co-occurring TCRs with DBSCAN, adding TCRdist sequence similarity when clustering within HLA-allele-positive subsets. Repertoires with fewer than 30,000 or more than 120,000 public chains, plus five repertoires with anomalous nucleotide sharing, were excluded from co-occurrence clustering. TCRdb limited this immuneACCESS table to in-frame rearrangements with V and J called. A share of clones is missing; checked studies link under half to unresolved V genes, and the rest is unexplained. The V and J calls and clone size are taken from that table; D and trimming were inferred from the DNA. Recorded for this sample are some 100,000 clones; around three quarters of them occurred a single time. 2% to 2.5% of the sample is taken by the ten largest.

About this clone itself: Its antigen remains undetermined. There are no base qualities to consult, and no much larger clone falls within one base.

Recombination connected TRBV21-1 to TRBJ1-1; TRBD1 reflects the table's D call only, with no check against the DNA. TRBV21-1 is annotated as a pseudogene. Sequencing was performed on PBMCs. This receptor was obtained from a human donor in good health. The CDR3 amino acid sequence is: CASTSTGSTEAFF. The sequenced DNA: TGTGCCAGCACTTCGACAGGGTCCACTGAAGCTTTCTTT.